The 27 T cell receptor beta chains below all came from one sample that was sequenced in a study of blood T cell repertoires in COVID-19. Clones were read by immunoSEQ multiplex PCR, and TCRdb kept only the in-frame ones, dropping some. The sample has 250,000 or so clones, just under 90% seen once; the top ten hold 0.87%. Sequenced material: PBMCs or T cells enriched from blood (not recorded which). These receptors were obtained from a man in his fifties who had been exposed to COVID-19.

This clone appeared a few times. This chain uses TRBV6-6 with TRBJ1-1; 12 nucleotides agree with TRBD1. The germline V gene has CDR1 MNHNY and CDR2 SVGAGI (reference sequence). This CDR3 contains 17 residues. After removal of 5 bases from V and 1 base from J, the junction contained 8 bases not matched to a gene. CDR3 coding DNA: TGTGCCAGCAGTCCCATTACGGGACAGGGGGCGAACACTGAAGCTTTCTTT. Translating gives CASSPITGQGANTEAFF.

J is TRBJ1-1 and V is TRBV4-1; D unresolved. This CDR3 contains 16 residues. In germline, CDR1 is MGHRA, CDR2 YSYEKL. Trimming shortened V by 2 bases and J by 10 bases, and 23 bases separated the two germline ends. CDR3 protein: CASSQPGASRRPSAFF. The CDR3 bases are TGCGCCAGCAGCCAACCCGGTGCCAGTCGGAGGCCTTCAGCTTTCTTT.

The chain couples TRBV28 to TRBJ2-1; D not resolved. Germline V CDR1 and CDR2: MDHEN, SYDVKM. V lost 6 bases and J 2 bases, leaving 20 bases between the germline ends. The CDR3 contains 17 residues. The CDR3 loop is CASSTETKWKAYNEQFF. As DNA, the CDR3 is TGTGCCAGCAGCACCGAGACAAAGTGGAAGGCCTACAATGAGCAGTTCTTC.

Comments on this clone: The junction and the germline gene differ at one end; a read error may be behind it. J is TRBJ1-1 and V is TRBV5-1, with 9 bases lining up with TRBD1. CDR3 length: 12 residues. CDR1 SGHRS and CDR2 YFSETQ come from the germline V gene. The CDR3 coding sequence is TGCGCCAGCAGCATCGGACAGGGGAGTTTAGAATTT. This gives the protein CASSIGQGSLEF.

The chain employs TRBV5-1 and TRBJ2-5, with D perhaps matching TRBD2 (6 bases). Trimming removed 4 bases from V and 4 bases from J, with 17 bases in between. The CDR3 runs 15 residues. CDR1 SGHRS and CDR2 YFSETQ come from the germline V gene. CDR3: CASSPNGGVGETQYF. CDR3 coding DNA: TGCGCCAGCAGCCCAAACGGCGGGGTCGGAGAGACCCAGTACTTC. Looking up the rest from reference TRBV5-1 and TRBJ2-5 gives the full variable domain: KAGVTQTPRYLIKTRGQQVTLSCSPISGHRSVSWYQQTPGQGLQFLFEYFSETQRNKGNFPGRFSGRQFSNSRSEMNVSTLELGDSALYLCASSPNGGVGETQYFGPGTRLLVL.

V is TRBV5-1 and J is TRBJ2-1; D may be TRBD1 (5 bases). Trimming removed 2 bases at V and 8 bases at J, with 11 bases between. The CDR3 is 13 amino acids. Germline V CDR1 and CDR2: SGHRS, YFSETQ. This CDR3 is CASSFPGLDEQFF. CDR3 in DNA: TGCGCCAGCAGCTTCCCAGGGCTGGATGAGCAGTTCTTC.

This clone occurred once. The chain joins TRBV5-1 to TRBJ2-7; 9 bases are a match to TRBD2. The CDR3 length is 14 residues. CDR1 and CDR2 (germline): SGHRS, YFSETQ. Trimming removed 2 bases from V and 1 base from J; junction bases left unmatched: 1. CDR3 sequence: CASSFTSGSYEQYF. CDR3 bases: TGCGCCAGCAGCTTTACTAGCGGGTCCTACGAGCAGTACTTC.

The chain employs TRBV12-3 or TRBV12-4 and TRBJ2-3; a weak D match, TRBD1 (6 bases). V shed 5 bases and J shed 6 bases, with 12 bases lying between them. CDR3 size: 13 residues. The CDR3 sequence: CASSTTGWDTQYF. The DNA for the CDR3 is TGTGCCAGCAGTACCACAGGGTGGGATACGCAGTATTTT.

The CDR3 nucleotides read TGTGCCAGCAGTGTCTACAGTAATTCACCCCTCCACTTT. Amino acids: CASSVYSNSPLHF. The chain uses TRBV2 and TRBJ1-6; no clear D. The germline gives CDR1 SNHLY, CDR2 FYNNEI. The CDR3 is 13 residues long. Trimming removed 4 bases at V and 6 bases at J, with 7 bases between.

With respect to this clone: The sample has other DNA sequences that encode this CDR3 too. The rearrangement uses TRBV10-2 and TRBJ1-1, with 8 bases identical to TRBD1. The CDR3 runs 13 residues. CDR1 is WSHSY and CDR2 is SAAADI in the germline V gene. The V segment lost 5 bases and the J segment 3 bases; nucleotides outside the gene matches: 2. The CDR3 loop reads CASSNRGDTEAFF. The CDR3 nucleotides read TGCGCCAGCAGTAACAGGGGGGACACTGAAGCTTTCTTT.

The chain has TRBV28 and TRBJ2-7; 7 nucleotides align to TRBD2. The CDR3 runs to 14 residues. After removal of 2 bases from V and 1 base from J, the junction contained 2 bases not matched to a gene. Germline V lookup: CDR1 MDHEN, CDR2 SYDVKM. The CDR3 DNA follows: TGTGCCAGCAGTTTACTAGCGGTATCCTACGAGCAGTACTTC. Its translation is CASSLLAVSYEQYF.

The genes are TRBV13 and TRBJ2-3; D gene ambiguous. In germline, CDR1 is PRHDT, CDR2 FYEKMQ (reference sequence). Trimming left V 4 bases short and J 0 bases short, with 8 bases between. This CDR3 has 14 amino acids. The CDR3 nucleotides read TGTGCCAGCAGCTCCAGGTTAAGCACAGATACGCAGTATTTT. Its translation is CASSSRLSTDTQYF.

The chain is built from TRBV28 and TRBJ2-5; 10 bases match TRBD2. The J segment lost 3 bases and the V segment lost 7 bases, leaving 17 bases of the junction unmatched. The CDR3 spans 18 residues. Germline V gene sequence: CDR1 MDHEN, CDR2 SYDVKM. This CDR3 reads CASTPGRTSGFHEETQYF. DNA of the CDR3: TGTGCCAGCACCCCCGGTAGGACTAGCGGCTTTCACGAAGAGACCCAGTACTTC.

The gene calls are TRBV7-3 and TRBJ2-5, with TRBD2 identical over 7 bases. J was trimmed by 6 bases and V by 5 bases; bases with no gene match: 9. CDR3 size: 14 residues. Germline CDR1 SGHTA, CDR2 FQGTGA. For the CDR3, the DNA is TGTGCCAGCAGCCCCCTGGGAGGGGCTAAGACCCAGTACTTC. This encodes CASSPLGGAKTQYF.

The chain recombines TRBV28 with TRBJ2-3; 8 nucleotides agree with TRBD2. This CDR3 has 15 amino acids. Germline trimming cut 8 bases from V and 10 bases from J; bases unmatched to any gene: 17. The V gene's germline CDR1 is MDHEN and CDR2 SYDVKM. CDR3 in DNA: TGTGCCAGCGTGAGCGGGAGCCTCACCTTCCTCTCGCAGTATTTT. Translation gives CASVSGSLTFLSQYF. The variable domain in full, completed from reference TRBV28 and TRBJ2-3, reads DVKVTQSSRYLVKRTGEKVFLECVQDMDHENMFWYRQDPGLGLRLIYFSYDVKMKEKGDIPEGYSVSREKKERFSLILESASTNQTSMYLCASVSGSLTFLSQYFGPGTRLTVL.

Only one count was recorded for this clone. The V gene is TRBV5-1, the J gene TRBJ1-1; TRBD1 aligns across 8 bases. Germline V CDR1 and CDR2: SGHRS, YFSETQ. V was clipped by 4 bases and J by 1 base; unmatched bases: 6. This CDR3 is built from 15 residues. CDR3 region: CASSPHGTGNTEAFF. The CDR3, as DNA: TGCGCCAGCAGCCCCCACGGGACAGGGAACACTGAAGCTTTCTTT.

The chain links TRBV9 to TRBJ2-3, with 7 nucleotides matching TRBD1. Losses at the gene ends were 0 bases for V and 3 bases for J; bases not matched to a gene: 4. The V gene's germline CDR1 is SGDLS and CDR2 YYNGEE. This CDR3 contains 15 residues. The CDR3 reads CASSVVGGGTDTQYF. The CDR3 nucleotides read TGTGCCAGCAGCGTAGTAGGGGGCGGGACAGATACGCAGTATTTT.

The chain uses TRBV19 and TRBJ1-6; TRBD1 aligns across 9 bases. V lost 5 bases and J lost 7; bases outside the gene matches: 9. The CDR3 contains 16 residues. The germline V gene has CDR1 LNHDA and CDR2 SQIVND (reference sequence). CDR3 loop: CASSSFRTGANSPLHF. Written as DNA, the CDR3 is TGTGCCAGTAGTTCCTTCCGGACAGGGGCCAATTCACCCCTCCACTTT.

This rearrangement joins TRBV4-1 to TRBJ2-2, with 9 bases that match TRBD2. Germline V gives CDR1 MGHRA, CDR2 YSYEKL. This CDR3 comprises 17 residues. Losses at the gene ends were 4 bases for V and 5 bases for J; bases not matched to a gene: 11. The CDR3 is CASSRAAGGQYTGELFF. The CDR3 DNA reads as TGCGCCAGCAGCCGCGCCGCGGGGGGGCAATATACCGGGGAGCTGTTTTTT.

This CDR3 is CASSLIIMNTEAFF. CDR3 coding DNA: TGTGCCAGCAGCTTAATAATAATGAACACTGAAGCTTTCTTT. The chain is built from TRBV7-2 and TRBJ1-1; no firm D call. Deletions cut 2 bases from V and 0 bases from J, with 7 bases between. Germline assignment: CDR1 SGHTA and CDR2 FQGNSA. This CDR3 contains 14 residues.

This rearrangement joins TRBV7-9 to TRBJ2-7, with D perhaps matching TRBD1 (6 bases). The germline CDR1 and CDR2 sequences are SEHNR and FQNEAQ (reference sequence). The CDR3 runs 13 residues. Trimming cost V 3 bases and J 3 bases, with 9 bases left between them. The CDR3 DNA reads TGTGCCAGCAGCTTTGGACAGTTCTACGAGCAGTACGTC. This codes for CASSFGQFYEQYV.

V is TRBV6-5 and J is TRBJ2-3; unclear D gene. The germline gives CDR1 MNHEY, CDR2 SVGAGI. V lost 8 bases and J 0 bases, leaving 12 bases between the germline ends. The CDR3 length is 14 residues. The CDR3 is CASGLWPSTDTQYF. The CDR3 coding sequence is TGTGCCAGCGGGCTGTGGCCTAGCACAGATACGCAGTATTTT.

This chain connects TRBV5-4 to TRBJ2-3, with TRBD2 identical over 9 bases. CDR3 length equals 18 residues. J gave up 0 bases and V 4 bases, and 12 bases lay outside the gene matches. Germline values: CDR1 SGHNT, CDR2 YYREEE (reference sequence). The CDR3 region is CASSTHPRAGGSTDTQYF. In DNA, the CDR3 is TGTGCCAGCAGCACCCACCCGCGGGCGGGGGGGAGCACAGATACGCAGTATTTT.

This clone was observed a handful of times. The chain employs TRBV5-1 and TRBJ1-3; possible D gene TRBD1, 5 bases. This CDR3 has 12 residues. Germline lookup yields CDR1 SGHRS and CDR2 YFSETQ. V lost 4 bases, J lost 5 bases, and 7 bases lay in between. CDR3 coding DNA: TGCGCCAGCAGCGCGGACAGAAACACCATATATTTT. Translation gives CASSADRNTIYF.

The rearrangement uses TRBV5-1 and TRBJ2-7; 12 bases match TRBD1. This CDR3 is built from 16 residues. The germline CDR1 and CDR2 sequences are SGHRS and YFSETQ. Germline trimming cut 3 bases from V and 6 bases from J; bases unmatched to any gene: 10. Here the CDR3 DNA reads TGCGCCAGCAGCTGGGTCCAGGGGACAGGGGGCGCCGAGCAGTACTTC. Protein product: CASSWVQGTGGAEQYF.

J is TRBJ1-5 and V is TRBV28; a weak D match, TRBD1 (5 bases). Trimming stripped 5 bases from V and 3 bases from J, with 11 bases between. The germline V gene has CDR1 MDHEN and CDR2 SYDVKM. The CDR3 is 14 amino acids. The CDR3 region has the DNA TGTGCCAGCAGTCTAGGACACCTCAATCAGCCCCAGCATTTT. Its protein product is CASSLGHLNQPQHF.

This chain uses TRBV28 with TRBJ2-7; D is undetermined. Germline values: CDR1 MDHEN, CDR2 SYDVKM. Trimming stripped 5 bases from V and 0 bases from J, with 8 bases between. This CDR3 comprises 13 residues. CDR3 sequence (DNA): TGTGCCAGCAGTCCACCCTACTCCTACGAGCAGTACGTC. Its translation is CASSPPYSYEQYV.